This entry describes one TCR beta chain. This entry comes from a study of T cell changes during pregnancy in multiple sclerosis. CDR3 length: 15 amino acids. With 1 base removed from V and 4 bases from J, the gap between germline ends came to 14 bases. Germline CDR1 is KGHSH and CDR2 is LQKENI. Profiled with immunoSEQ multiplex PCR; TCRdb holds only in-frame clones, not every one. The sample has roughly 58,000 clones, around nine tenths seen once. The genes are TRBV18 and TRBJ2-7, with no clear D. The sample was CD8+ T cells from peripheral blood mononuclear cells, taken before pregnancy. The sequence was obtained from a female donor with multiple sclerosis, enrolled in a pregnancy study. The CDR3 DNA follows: TGTGCCAGCTCACCACGGTCAGGTCGTGGATACGAGCAGTACTTC. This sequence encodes CASSPRSGRGYEQYF.